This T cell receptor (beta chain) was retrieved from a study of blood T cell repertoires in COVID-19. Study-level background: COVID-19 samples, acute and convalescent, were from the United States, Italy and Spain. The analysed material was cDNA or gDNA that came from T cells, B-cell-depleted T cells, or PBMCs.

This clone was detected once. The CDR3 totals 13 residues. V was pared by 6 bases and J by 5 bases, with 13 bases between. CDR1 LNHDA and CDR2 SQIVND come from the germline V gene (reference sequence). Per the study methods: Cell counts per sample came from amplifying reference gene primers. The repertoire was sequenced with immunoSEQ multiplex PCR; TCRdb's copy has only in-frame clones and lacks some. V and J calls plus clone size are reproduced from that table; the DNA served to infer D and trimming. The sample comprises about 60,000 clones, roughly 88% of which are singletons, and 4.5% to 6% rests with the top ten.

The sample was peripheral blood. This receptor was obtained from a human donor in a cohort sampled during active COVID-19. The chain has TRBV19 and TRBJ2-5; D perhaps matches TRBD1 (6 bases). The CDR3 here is CASSSTGLETQYF. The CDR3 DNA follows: TGTGCCAGTAGCTCCACAGGGTTGGAGACCCAGTACTTC.